The 14 T cell receptor beta chains below were found in one sample sequenced in a study of PD-1 blockade in classical Hodgkin lymphoma. Each patient relapsed following autologous stem cell transplantation, and prior brentuximab vedotin exposure differed. The table came from immunoSEQ multiplex PCR; TCRdb's copy has only in-frame clones and leaves some out. The table has 40,000 to 45,000 clones, 78% seen once; the top ten hold roughly 13%. Sequenced material: peripheral blood mononuclear cells (PBMCs), taken at baseline. The receptors were gathered from a human donor with classical Hodgkin lymphoma.

The gene calls are TRBV5-6 and TRBJ2-5; D is unclear. V lost 0 bases to trimming and J lost 9 bases, with 12 bases between them. The CDR3 runs 13 residues. The germline gives CDR1 SGHDT, CDR2 YYEEEE. This chain's CDR3 is CASSLEGSPSQYF. The CDR3 DNA reads as TGTGCCAGCAGCTTGGAGGGCAGCCCGTCCCAGTACTTC.

This clone was detected once. CDR3 nucleotides: TGTGCCAGCAGCGTAGGGACGGCCACTAACTATGGCTACACCTTC. Amino acids: CASSVGTATNYGYTF. The V call is TRBV9, the J call TRBJ1-2; no clear D gene. The CDR3 has 15 residues. In germline, CDR1 is SGDLS, CDR2 YYNGEE. Deletions cut 0 bases from V and 0 bases from J, with 9 bases between. Together with reference TRBV9 and TRBJ1-2, the CDR3 gives the full variable domain: DSGVTQTPKHLITATGQRVTLRCSPRSGDLSVYWYQQSLDQGLQFLIQYYNGEERAKGNILERFSAQQFPDLHSELNLSSLELGDSALYFCASSVGTATNYGYTFGSGTRLTVV.

The V gene is TRBV7-9, the J gene TRBJ2-5, with no clear D. This CDR3 has 12 residues. V dropped 1 base and J dropped 13 bases, with 13 bases sitting between them. Germline CDR1 SEHNR, CDR2 FQNEAQ (reference sequence). CDR3 sequence: CASSLDAARAYF. CDR3 coding DNA: TGTGCCAGCAGCTTAGATGCGGCAAGGGCGTACTTC.

The chain recombines TRBV28 with TRBJ2-1, with TRBD1 identical over 10 bases. Germline V CDR1 and CDR2: MDHEN, SYDVKM. With 5 bases clipped from V and 4 bases from J, the junction kept 2 bases outside the gene matches. This CDR3 spans 14 amino acids. The CDR3 bases are TGTGCCAGCAGTCGACAGGGGGCGTACAATGAGCAGTTCTTC. This translates into CASSRQGAYNEQFF.

This chain links TRBV7-9 with TRBJ2-1, with a weak D call TRBD2 (5 bases). The V end lost 6 bases, the J end lost 1 base, and 10 bases lay between the germline ends. The CDR3 runs to 14 residues. Germline loops: CDR1 SEHNR, CDR2 FQNEAQ (reference sequence). This chain's CDR3 is CASSFRGSYNEQFF. The CDR3 DNA sequence: TGTGCCAGCAGTTTCCGAGGGTCCTACAATGAGCAGTTCTTC. Full variable domain (remainder filled in from reference TRBV7-9 and TRBJ2-1): DTGVSQNPRHKITKRGQNVTFRCDPISEHNRLYWYRQTLGQGPEFLTYFQNEAQLEKSRLLSDRFSAERPKGSFSTLEIQRTEQGDSAMYLCASSFRGSYNEQFFGPGTRLTVL.

This chain connects TRBV5-4 to TRBJ2-5; 8 bases map to TRBD2. The CDR3 totals 14 residues. Germline-derived CDR1 and CDR2 are SGHNT and YYREEE (reference sequence). The J segment lost 1 base and the V segment lost 3 bases, leaving 2 bases of the junction unmatched. As DNA, the CDR3 is TGTGCCAGCAGCTCGGGAGGGGCCCAAGAGACCCAGTACTTC. Translation gives CASSSGGAQETQYF.

The chain has TRBV4-3 and TRBJ2-4; 13 bases map to TRBD2. In germline, CDR1 is LGHNA, CDR2 YSLEER. CDR3 length: 21 residues. Trimming cost V 4 bases and J 0 bases; bases outside gene matches: 15. CDR3 amino acids: CASSLPWLLAGGITAKNIQYF. The CDR3 DNA sequence: TGCGCCAGCAGCCTCCCATGGTTACTAGCGGGGGGGATAACAGCCAAAAACATTCAGTACTTC.

This clone was seen only a few times. The V gene is TRBV19, the J gene TRBJ2-7; tentatively, D is TRBD1 (6 bases). The CDR3 totals 16 residues. Trimming removed 2 bases at V and 6 bases at J, with 20 bases between. CDR1 and CDR2 (germline): LNHDA, SQIVND (reference sequence). The CDR3 sequence: CASSIRGHARGSEQYF. The CDR3 DNA follows: TGTGCCAGTAGTATAAGGGGACACGCGAGAGGGAGCGAGCAGTACTTC.

The rearrangement joins TRBV19 to TRBJ2-7; a possible D gene is TRBD1 (5 bases). The CDR3 totals 13 residues. Germline V lookup: CDR1 LNHDA, CDR2 SQIVND (reference sequence). V was cut by 8 bases and J by 2 bases, with 13 bases left in between. DNA for the CDR3: TGTGCCAGTTCCTTCGACAGTCCCTACGAGCAGTACTTC. It codes for CASSFDSPYEQYF.

The rearrangement joins TRBV20-1 to TRBJ1-2; D unclear. Germline V gene sequence: CDR1 DFQATT, CDR2 SNEGSKA (reference sequence). This CDR3 is 11 amino acids long. Trimming took 3 bases from V and 4 from J, leaving 6 bases between them. This CDR3 is CSASRSYGYTF. CDR3 bases: TGCAGTGCTAGTCGCTCCTATGGCTACACCTTC.

The rearrangement uses TRBV7-8 and TRBJ1-6; D uncertain. The CDR3 has 13 residues. The V gene's germline CDR1 is SGHVS and CDR2 FQNEAQ. Trimming removed 6 bases from V and 7 bases from J, with 10 bases in between. The CDR3 DNA reads as TGTGCCAGCAGTTCGACCATGAATTCACCCCTCCACTTT. Translating gives CASSSTMNSPLHF.

This chain connects TRBV12-5 to TRBJ2-5; D may be TRBD2 (5 bases). The germline V and J ends were trimmed by 8 bases and 4 bases, with 20 bases remaining between them. The CDR3 contains 15 residues. Germline V CDR1 and CDR2: LGHNT, FRNRAP. The CDR3 protein is CASWAGLLEGETQYF. CDR3 nucleotide sequence: TGTGCTAGTTGGGCAGGACTTCTCGAAGGAGAGACCCAGTACTTC.

The CDR3 sequence is CASSQVSGARQETQYF. In nucleotides, the CDR3 is TGCGCCAGCAGCCAAGTTTCGGGGGCCCGGCAAGAGACCCAGTACTTC. The V call is TRBV4-1, the J call TRBJ2-5, with D perhaps matching TRBD1 or TRBD2 (6 bases each). The CDR3 is 16 amino acids. The germline V gene encodes CDR1 MGHRA and CDR2 YSYEKL. V lost 1 base to trimming and J lost 2 bases, with 14 bases between them.

This chain joins TRBV7-2 and TRBJ2-7; 7 bases are a match to TRBD2. The CDR3 is made up of 16 amino acids. Germline lookup yields CDR1 SGHTA and CDR2 FQGNSA. V lost 3 bases, J lost 3 bases, and 11 bases stayed unmatched. CDR3 coding DNA: TGTGCCAGCAGCTTCGGTCTCAGCGGGGACTACTACGAGCAGTACTTC. As protein: CASSFGLSGDYYEQYF.